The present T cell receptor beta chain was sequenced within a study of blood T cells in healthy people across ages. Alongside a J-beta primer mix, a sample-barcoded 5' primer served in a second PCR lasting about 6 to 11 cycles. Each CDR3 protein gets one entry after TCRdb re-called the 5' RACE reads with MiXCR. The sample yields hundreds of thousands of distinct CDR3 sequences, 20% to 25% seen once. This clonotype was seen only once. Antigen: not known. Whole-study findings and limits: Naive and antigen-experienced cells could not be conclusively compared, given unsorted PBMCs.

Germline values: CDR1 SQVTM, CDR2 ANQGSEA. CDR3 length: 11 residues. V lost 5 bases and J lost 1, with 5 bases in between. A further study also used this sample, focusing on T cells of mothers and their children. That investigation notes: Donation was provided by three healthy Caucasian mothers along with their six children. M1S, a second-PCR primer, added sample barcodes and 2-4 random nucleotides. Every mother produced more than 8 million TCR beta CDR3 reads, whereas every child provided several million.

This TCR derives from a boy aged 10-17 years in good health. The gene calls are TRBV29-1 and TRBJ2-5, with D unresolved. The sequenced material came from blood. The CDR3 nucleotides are TGCAGCGTTATGGTCCAAGAGACCCAGTACTTC. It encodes CSVMVQETQYF.